This T cell receptor beta chain was identified in a study of blood T cell repertoires in COVID-19. Looking at the study overall: Acute and convalescent COVID-19 samples came from the United States, Italy and Spain. T cells, B-cell-depleted T cells, or PBMCs provided the cDNA or gDNA that served as material.

In the authors' workflow: It was from reference gene primer amplification that nucleated cell counts were estimated. TCRdb's table, derived via immunoSEQ multiplex PCR, lists solely in-frame clones and lacks some. The V and J calls and clone size come from that table; D and trimming were worked out from the DNA. The data contain 330,000 or so clones, roughly 86% of them singletons. Participants spanned ages about 18 to 90 years and resided in 20 to 25 US areas. The TCR originated in a woman younger than 45 who had been exposed to COVID-19. The sequenced sample consisted of PBMCs or T cells enriched from blood (not recorded which).

CDR3 sequence: CASSLLGTRGYNEQFF. DNA of the CDR3: TGTGCCAGCAGTCTCCTCGGGACTAGGGGTTACAATGAGCAGTTCTTC. V is TRBV28 and J is TRBJ2-1; 8 bases are shared with TRBD2. The CDR3 length is 16 residues. Unmatched junction bases numbered 10, after V lost 5 bases and J lost 4 bases. Germline V gene data show CDR1 as MDHEN and CDR2 as SYDVKM.